These T cell receptor beta chains were read from a single sample in a study of blood T cell repertoires in COVID-19. The protocol was immunoSEQ multiplex PCR, while the TCRdb copy is restricted to in-frame clones and leaves out a portion. The sample consists of fewer than 180,000 clones, over 65% of them appearing once. Sequencing used peripheral blood. These receptors came from a man aged 65 to 79 with acute or convalescent COVID-19. Both conserved end residues are part of each CDR3. D genes are given only for firm matches. The listing skips clone size in some rows; elsewhere it reads once, few, many or a size class.

clone size	J gene	V gene	D gene	CDR3 protein	CDR3 DNA
.	TRBJ1-5	TRBV28	.	CASILSRGGYQPQHF	TGTGCCAGCATCCTCTCCCGTGGGGGGTACCAGCCCCAGCATTTT
.	TRBJ1-5	TRBV28	.	CASSRGTTNLSNQPQHF	TGTGCCAGCAGTCGGGGGACGACTAACCTTAGCAATCAGCCCCAGCATTTT
once	TRBJ1-4	TRBV15	.	CATSRERGLVGKLFF	TGTGCCACCAGCAGAGAACGCGGACTAGTGGGAAAACTGTTTTTT
few	TRBJ2-1	TRBV4-2	.	CASSQDRGGMDNEQFF	TGTGCCAGCAGCCAAGATCGAGGCGGGATGGACAATGAGCAGTTCTTC
.	TRBJ2-7	TRBV27	TRBD1	CASSAGTGGFSYEQYF	TGTGCCAGCAGTGCGGGGACAGGGGGCTTTTCTTACGAGCAGTACTTC
.	TRBJ2-3	TRBV3-1/TRBV3-2	TRBD2	CASSPKAGGFTDTQYF	TGTGCCAGCAGCCCTAAAGCGGGAGGCTTCACAGATACGCAGTATTTT
.	TRBJ2-7	TRBV5-4	TRBD1	CASSRPGTGSYEQYF	TGTGCCAGCAGCAGACCCGGGACAGGGTCCTACGAGCAGTACTTC
.	TRBJ1-2	TRBV2	.	CASTRGYGYTF	TGTGCCAGCACTCGGGGATACGGCTACACCTTC
.	TRBJ1-2	TRBV6-5	.	CASSYSVADNYGYTF	TGTGCCAGCAGTTACTCCGTAGCAGATAACTATGGCTACACCTTC
.	TRBJ1-4	TRBV4-1	.	CASSLGRAPNEKLFF	TGCGCCAGCAGCCTAGGGAGGGCGCCTAATGAAAAACTGTTTTTT
.	TRBJ1-4	TRBV5-1	TRBD1	CASSLGSGTGVFEKLFF	TGCGCCAGCAGCTTGGGCTCCGGGACAGGGGTTTTTGAAAAACTGTTTTTT
.	TRBJ2-1	TRBV4-2	.	CASSPAGASENNEQFF	TGTGCCAGCAGCCCGGCCGGGGCTAGCGAGAATAATGAGCAGTTCTTC
.	TRBJ1-5	TRBV2	.	CASSETAYNQPQHF	TGTGCCAGCAGTGAAACCGCGTACAATCAGCCCCAGCATTTT
.	TRBJ2-3	TRBV11-2	TRBD2	CASSSPGTSGRASTDTQYF	TGTGCCAGCAGCTCCCCCGGGACTAGCGGGCGTGCTAGCACAGATACGCAGTATTTT
few	TRBJ1-4	TRBV10-3	.	CAISKQGDEKLFF	TGTGCCATCAGTAAACAGGGTGATGAAAAACTGTTTTTT
.	TRBJ2-5	TRBV4-1	TRBD2	CASSRQGGGEETQYF	TGCGCCAGCAGCCGACAAGGCGGGGGGGAGGAGACCCAGTACTTC
.	TRBJ2-2	TRBV19	TRBD1	CASSIDRGNTGELFF	TGTGCCAGTAGCATCGACAGGGGTAACACCGGGGAGCTGTTTTTT
.	TRBJ2-1	TRBV3-1/TRBV3-2	TRBD2	CASSRTRPGYNEQFF	TGTGCCAGCAGTCGGACTAGACCCGGCTACAATGAGCAGTTCTTC
.	TRBJ2-1	TRBV9	TRBD2	CASSVDFPSGGALDNEQFF	TGTGCCAGCAGCGTAGACTTCCCGAGCGGGGGGGCCTTGGACAATGAGCAGTTCTTC
.	TRBJ1-4	TRBV27	.	CASSPGGGRTNEKLFF	TGTGCCAGCAGTCCCGGGGGGGGGAGGACTAATGAAAAACTGTTTTTT
.	TRBJ2-1	TRBV3-1/TRBV3-2	TRBD2	CASSPTSGRDNEQFF	TGTGCCAGCAGCCCTACTAGCGGGAGAGACAATGAGCAGTTCTTC
.	TRBJ2-2	TRBV2	.	CASSGDWNTGELFF	TGTGCCAGCAGTGGTGACTGGAACACCGGGGAGCTGTTTTTT
.	TRBJ1-1	TRBV6-5	.	CASRTREHGEAFF	TGTGCCAGCAGGACCCGGGAGCACGGTGAAGCTTTCTTT
.	TRBJ1-1	TRBV27	.	CASSFTGTTEAFF	TGTGCCAGCAGTTTCACCGGGACAACTGAAGCTTTCTTT
.	TRBJ2-3	TRBV2	.	CASSLSTDTQYF	TGTGCCAGCAGTCTTAGCACAGATACGCAGTATTTT
once	TRBJ1-2	TRBV27	TRBD1	CASSPTQGGRFGNYGYTF	TGTGCCAGCAGTCCCACACAGGGGGGGCGATTCGGTAACTATGGCTACACCTTC
.	TRBJ1-1	TRBV2	TRBD1	CASSVDRVNTEAFF	TGTGCCAGCAGTGTCGACAGGGTGAACACTGAAGCTTTCTTT
.	TRBJ2-5	TRBV19	.	CASSIDLRETQYF	TGTGCCAGTAGTATAGATCTGAGGGAGACCCAGTACTTC
.	TRBJ2-3	TRBV5-4	.	CASSDARERSTDTQYF	TGTGCCAGCAGCGACGCTAGGGAGCGGAGCACAGATACGCAGTATTTT
few	TRBJ2-5	TRBV5-1	.	CASSPGGQVQETQYF	TGCGCCAGCAGCCCCGGGGGGCAGGTACAAGAGACCCAGTACTTC
.	TRBJ2-5	TRBV5-1	.	CASSFGTTGGETQYF	TGCGCCAGCAGCTTCGGGACAACGGGAGGAGAGACCCAGTACTTC
.	TRBJ2-7	TRBV5-6	.	CASTQTGASYEQYF	TGTGCCAGCACCCAGACAGGAGCATCCTACGAGCAGTACTTC
.	TRBJ2-2	TRBV7-3	TRBD1	CASSLQQGAGELFF	TGTGCCAGCAGCTTGCAACAGGGGGCCGGGGAGCTGTTTTTT
.	TRBJ1-2	TRBV7-2	TRBD1	CASSEVLAGTAYGYTF	TGTGCCAGCAGCGAGGTGTTAGCCGGGACAGCTTATGGCTACACCTTC
.	TRBJ1-6	TRBV10-3	.	CAISPGIENSPLHF	TGTGCCATCAGTCCAGGGATTGAAAATTCACCCCTCCACTTT
few	TRBJ1-5	TRBV18	TRBD1	CASSPPGTGGSYQPQHF	TGTGCCAGCTCACCTCCCGGGACAGGGGGTAGCTATCAGCCCCAGCATTTT
.	TRBJ2-3	TRBV5-1	.	CASSPDSIGTDTQYF	TGCGCCAGCAGCCCAGACTCGATTGGCACAGATACGCAGTATTTT
.	TRBJ2-2	TRBV5-1	TRBD2	CASSLDGGSSTGELFF	TGCGCCAGCAGCTTGGATGGCGGGAGTAGTACCGGGGAGCTGTTTTTT
.	TRBJ2-1	TRBV11-1	.	CASSSDGDEQFF	TGTGCCAGCAGCTCCGACGGGGATGAGCAGTTCTTC
.	TRBJ1-2	TRBV6-5	TRBD1	CAIIPGGGGIYGYTF	TGTGCCATTATACCCGGTGGAGGGGGCATCTATGGCTACACCTTC
.	TRBJ2-3	TRBV27	.	CASTSSGTKFGASTDTQYF	TGTGCCAGCACCTCCTCCGGGACAAAATTTGGGGCTAGCACAGATACGCAGTATTTT
.	TRBJ1-2	TRBV15	TRBD1	CATSRLKRGTGNHGYTF	TGTGCCACCAGCAGATTAAAGAGAGGGACAGGGAACCATGGCTACACCTTC